This paragraph reports one T cell receptor beta chain. Its specificity is not known. The data were taken from a study of cytomegalovirus exposure and HLA in healthy donors. On the study more broadly: There were 100 million to 120 million unique TCR beta sequences, drawn from roughly 200 million T cells, in an earlier analysis.

A multiplex PCR was run with 60 Vbeta primers and 13 Jbeta primers. The table came from immunoSEQ multiplex PCR; TCRdb's copy has only in-frame clones and leaves some out. The repertoire consists of 100,000 to 150,000 clones, with around 85% occurring once and the leading ten covering about 3.9%. Findings of the study overall: A later analysis found common viral pathogens apparently linked to several of the most significant clusters. TCR beta chains numbering some 160 were designated cytomegalovirus-associated.

The sequenced material came from PBMCs. The TCR was taken from a man younger than 30 in good health and CMV-seropositive.

CDR3 region: CASSEFGTEAFF. In nucleotides, the CDR3 is TGTGCCAGCAGTGAATTCGGCACTGAAGCTTTCTTT. J is TRBJ1-1 and V is TRBV25-1; no definite D call. CDR3 length equals 12 residues. Germline V lookup: CDR1 MGHDK, CDR2 SYGVNS. The V end was cut by 1 base, the J end by 4 bases, with 4 bases between. Full variable domain (missing parts from reference TRBV25-1 and TRBJ1-1): EADIYQTPRYLVIGTGKKITLECSQTMGHDKMYWYQQDPGMELHLIHYSYGVNSTEKGDLSSESTVSRIRTEHFPLTLESARPSHTSQYLCASSEFGTEAFFGQGTRLTVV.